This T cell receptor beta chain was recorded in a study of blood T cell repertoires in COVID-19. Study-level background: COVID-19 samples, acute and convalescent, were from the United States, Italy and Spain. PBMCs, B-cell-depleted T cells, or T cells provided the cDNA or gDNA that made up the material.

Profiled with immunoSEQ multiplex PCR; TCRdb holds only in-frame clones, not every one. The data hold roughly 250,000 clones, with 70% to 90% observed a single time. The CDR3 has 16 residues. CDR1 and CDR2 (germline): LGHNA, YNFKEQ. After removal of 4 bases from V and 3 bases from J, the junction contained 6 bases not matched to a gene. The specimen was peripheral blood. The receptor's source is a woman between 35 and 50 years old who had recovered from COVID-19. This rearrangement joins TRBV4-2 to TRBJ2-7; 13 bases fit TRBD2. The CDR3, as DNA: TGTGCCAGCAGCCCGGAACTAGCGGGAGGGGGCTACGAGCAGTACTTC. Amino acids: CASSPELAGGGYEQYF.